This T cell receptor (beta chain) was documented in a study of TIL therapy for anti-PD-1-resistant metastatic lung cancer. About the research overall: Median patient age was 54, ranging 38-75 years. By whole-exome sequencing, median non-synonymous tumor mutation burden was around 1.4 mutations per megabase. Points from the study as a whole: The cohort had more treatment-naive, never-smoker and oncogene-addicted patients than typical.

This was the immunoSEQ v3 assay. Assay: immunoSEQ multiplex PCR; the TCRdb copy retains only in-frame clones and omits some. Here the sample spans 45,000 to 75,000 clones, roughly 84% being singletons. The sample's time point: pre-treatment sample, taken before nivolumab and TIL therapy. Enrollment ran from October 2017 to early 2020. About this clone itself: Its antigen is not identified.

V gave up 3 bases and J gave up 7 bases; unmatched junction bases: 3. This CDR3 is built from 13 residues. Germline-derived CDR1 and CDR2 are GTSNPN and SVGIG (reference sequence). Sequencing was performed on blood, taken at baseline. The clonotype comes from a person aged 25-79 years with non-small cell lung cancer. The chain uses TRBV30 and TRBJ1-6; TRBD1 agrees at 7 bases. Here the CDR3 DNA reads TGTGCCTGGAGGGGACAGACAAATTCACCCCTCCACTTT. This translates into CAWRGQTNSPLHF.